What follows describes a single T cell receptor (beta chain). This clone was seen only a few times. Its antigen has not been determined. The input lacks base qualities; no much larger clone sits a single base away. Using the deep immunoSEQ assay, multiplex PCR amplified TCR CDR3 regions from genomic DNA. For each cell subset, the extracted genomic DNA was distributed evenly across all wells of several immunoSEQ 96-well plates, and each plate served as one replicate. Each replicate PCR for sorted subsets received about 210 ng genomic DNA, equal to roughly 33,000 T cell genomes. Purified libraries were quantified with a Qubit 3.0 fluorometer, sized on a Bioanalyzer 2100, and re-quantified with the KAPA Library Quantification kit. Every immunoSEQ 96-well plate was sequenced on a separate single-read 150-cycle Illumina NextSeq 550 flow cell. The original methods were these. The immunoSEQ output contained only junctional sequences without quality scores, so filtering could not match that applied to full-length reads. To assign V/J genes and CDR3, sequences were annotated using PyIR, a Python wrapper for IgBLAST v1.9, with IMGT germline references. Reads were removed for weak V/J assignments (E-value above 1e-6), missing CDR3, stop codons, out-of-frame junctions, or ambiguous translated residues. V3J clonotypes were defined by identical inferred V gene, J gene, and CDR3 amino acid sequence. The percentage overlap between two repertoires was calculated by dividing the number of shared unique clonotypes by the size of the smaller repertoire. Repertoire richness was assessed with RTK rarefaction, the Chao1 estimator, and Recon v2.1 estimates of unobserved clonotypes. OLGA was used to compute generation probabilities for all TCRbeta clonotypes that the gDNA method yielded from four donors. TCRdb took this table from immuneACCESS and kept in-frame rearrangements with V and J called. Such tables lack part of the clones; where checked against another copy, unresolved V genes explain under half of the gap, and the rest is unexplained. That table furnishes V, J and clone size, whereas the DNA furnished D and trimming. Within this sample are a few million clones, with 90% to 95% of them counted one time only. Of the sample, roughly 1.7% falls within the top ten clones.

This entry is derived from a study of shared clonotypes between healthy human individuals (dated by TCRdb to the early 2020s). A note on the overall study: Three men and a couple of women, aged 18 to 49 years, made up the cohort. For each donor, three plates each were used for CD4 naive and CD4 memory, two plates were used for CD8 naive, and one plate was used for CD8 memory. To estimate repertoire size and how much clonotype sharing occurs between individuals, the study deeply sequenced the blood TCR repertoires of roughly 5 healthy adults. To increase sequencing depth and limit assay-specific biases, different laboratories used diverse techniques to prepare libraries and sequence TCR repertoires. Per donor, leukapheresis produced somewhere between about 0.85 and 9.5 billion PBMCs. The study at large found these results: Compared with non-shared clonotypes, clonotypes shared by all four sorted-subset donors had higher generation probabilities. Estimated clonotype richness was generally larger for naive than for memory subsets. Only blood was sampled, and tissue TCR repertoires likely differ from those in blood. Even with the large sequencing depth, rarefaction of the sorted-subset datasets indicated that sequencing was incomplete. Pairwise subsampling indicated that sequencing depth was expected to affect the degree of clonotype sharing among donors. Because the study included only a small number of donors, the genetic and exposure-history diversity represented was limited. Approximately 5% of naive CD4, 3.5% of naive CD8, approximately 2.2% of memory CD4, and approximately 0.4% of memory CD8 clonotypes were shared across several donors.

CD8 naive samples were obtained by positive selection for CCR7 among CD45RO-negative cells, yielding a CD45RA+CCR7+ population from which TemRA cells were excluded. Donors were healthy HIV-negative adults with no recently reported acute infections or vaccinations. Every donor was a Caucasian adult residing in Nashville, Tennessee, USA. Blood was obtained by leukapheresis, after which PBMCs were separated by Ficoll-Histopaque density gradient centrifugation and cryopreserved in liquid nitrogen vapor phase. Analytical flow cytometry was used to check the purity and quantity of every magnetically sorted T cell population. From each sorted fraction, genomic DNA was isolated and quantified by UV absorbance on a Nanodrop 2000c. This TCR derives from a man between 18 and 35 years old in good health. Some clones in this sample may be carry-over from other donors' samples. The sequenced sample consisted of naive CD8+ T cells from PBMCs. The sample's cell subset or site, from its label and the paper: CD45RA+CCR7+.

The CDR3 in this case is CASRSDRVRPQHF. The nucleotide sequence reads as follows: TGTGCCAGCAGGTCAGACAGGGTAAGACCCCAGCATTTT. The chain is made from TRBV28 and TRBJ1-5; the junction holds 7 bases that match TRBD1. Spanning cysteine to phenylalanine, the CDR3 consists of 13 amino acids. Solely the CDR3 DNA is kept, with 39 bases framed from the first base. Ends trimmed: V by 6 bases, J by 10 bases; bases unmatched to a gene: 9. From a lookup of the germline V gene, CDR1 and CDR2 are MDHEN and SYDVKM.